This T cell receptor (beta chain) was captured in a study of shared clonotypes between healthy human individuals. General study findings and limits: Depth of sequencing was expected to influence donor clonotype sharing.

This CDR3 has 15 residues. Germline assignment: CDR1 MNHEY and CDR2 SVGAGI. The V end was cut by 2 bases, the J end by 2 bases, with 12 bases between. Template amounts of roughly 280 ng DNA, approximately 30,000 T cell genomes, were employed in unsorted PBMC replicate PCRs. Clones were read by immunoSEQ multiplex PCR, and TCRdb kept only the in-frame ones, dropping some. This repertoire shows roughly 500,000 clones, 79% found once; its top ten account for 10% to 15%. This clone was observed once. Its antigen remains unidentified. The sequence was collected from a woman aged 40 to 50 in good health. Some clones in this sample may be carry-over from other donors' samples. The sequenced material came from PBMCs. The rearrangement joins TRBV6-5 to TRBJ1-1; D may be TRBD1 (6 bases). In nucleotides, the CDR3 is TGTGCCAGCAGTTACGATGTGGGACAAAACACTGAAGCTTTCTTT. The encoded protein is CASSYDVGQNTEAFF.